This T cell receptor (beta chain) is from a study of identical twins. The CDR3 is 15 amino acids. Between the trimmed V and J ends, which lost 7 bases and 4 bases, there was a span of 16 bases. Germline CDR1 is MNHEY and CDR2 is SMNVEV (reference sequence). Template switching created a universal primer site, and the cDNA included unique molecular identifiers. MiXCR, run by TCRdb on the 5' RACE reads, gives a single entry per CDR3 protein. The table has about 490,000 distinct CDR3 sequences, roughly 15% seen once. This clonotype was counted only a few times. Antigen specificity is unknown. Whole-study findings and limits: It was out-of-frame TCR alpha sharing in monozygotic twins that models underestimated.

These data are also associated with another study on yellow fever vaccine responses in identical twins.

The specimen was CD4+ T cells sorted from blood. This clonotype originated in a woman in her late teens or twenties in good health. The genes are TRBV27 and TRBJ2-2; weak D call: TRBD1 (6 bases). The CDR3 DNA reads as TGTGCCAGCACCGCCCGTGGGGGCGGCACCGGGGAGCTGTTTTTT. Residues: CASTARGGGTGELFF.